Described below is a single T cell receptor (beta chain) sequence and its context. A much larger clone is a single base away; this may be a read error. Time point defined: after preoperative PTX-NDP chemotherapy. A single record per CDR3 protein comes from TCRdb applying MiXCR to the PCR reads. Here the sample spans about 9,300 distinct CDR3 sequences, around half being singletons. This sample was included in a study of esophageal squamous cell carcinoma under preoperative chemotherapy. Losses at the gene ends were 5 bases for V and 10 bases for J; bases not matched to a gene: 16. This CDR3 comprises 16 residues.

The chain is built from TRBV12-3 or TRBV12-4 and TRBJ2-1; 8 bases are a match to TRBD2. This receptor was obtained from a human donor with esophageal squamous cell carcinoma. The donor label of this sample is uncertain. The specimen was obtained from a patient given preoperative chemotherapy. The CDR3 here is CASSGGLVGGHYEQFF. CDR3 DNA sequence: TGTGCCAGCAGTGGGGGACTAGTGGGAGGCCACTACGAGCAGTTCTTC.